The 15 T cell receptor beta chains given below trace back to one sample, sequenced in a study of immune evolution from preneoplasia to lung adenocarcinoma. Profiling relied on immunoSEQ multiplex PCR, and the TCRdb table lists in-frame clones only, not all of them. The data show 11,000 to 15,000 clones, approximately 83% seen once. Input material: FFPE lung adenocarcinoma in situ tissue. All receptors derive from a donor aged 70 or over with lung adenocarcinoma.

This clone was observed a single time. The chain has TRBV7-2 and TRBJ2-3; 9 bases are shared with TRBD2. Germline V gives CDR1 SGHTA, CDR2 FQGNSA. The junction had 3 bases not matched to a gene; V was cut back by 6 bases and J by 2 bases. This CDR3 region has 14 residues. In nucleotides, the CDR3 is TGTGCCAGCAGACTAGCGGGTAACACAGATACGCAGTATTTT. Protein: CASRLAGNTDTQYF.

The genes are TRBV7-2 and TRBJ2-3; 7 bases match TRBD2. CDR3 size: 14 residues. Trimming took 2 bases from V and 4 from J; bases not matched to a gene: 3. CDR1 SGHTA and CDR2 FQGNSA come from the germline V gene. CDR3 protein: CASSLPGGSDTQYF. The CDR3 bases are TGTGCCAGCAGCTTACCGGGAGGTTCAGATACGCAGTATTTT. The whole variable domain, filled in from reference TRBV7-2 and TRBJ2-3, reads GAGVSQSPSNKVTEKGKDVELRCDPISGHTALYWYRQSLGQGLEFLIYFQGNSAPDKSGLPSDRFSAERTGGSVSTLTIQRTQQEDSAVYLCASSLPGGSDTQYFGPGTRLTVL.

V is TRBV5-4 and J is TRBJ1-2; 9 bases line up with TRBD1. The CDR3 has 16 amino acids. Trimming removed 3 bases from V and 8 bases from J; junction bases left unmatched: 14. From germline, CDR1 is SGHNT and CDR2 YYREEE (reference sequence). CDR3 nucleotides: TGTGCCAGCAGCTCTTCGGGGACAGGGTGGAGAGCGGGCTACACCTTC. It codes for CASSSSGTGWRAGYTF.

CDR3 bases: TGTGCCAGCAGTGAATCGGGACATATGAACACTGAAGCTTTCTTT. Its translation: CASSESGHMNTEAFF. V and J are TRBV6-1 and TRBJ1-1; tentatively, D is TRBD1 (6 bases). The CDR3 has 15 residues. Per germline, CDR1 MNHNS and CDR2 SASEGT. The ends were cut back, 2 bases at V and 0 bases at J, with 10 bases in the middle.

V is TRBV7-6 and J is TRBJ1-3; D remains ambiguous. In germline, CDR1 is SGHVS, CDR2 FNYEAQ. This CDR3 region has 14 residues. Trimming took off 1 base at V and 2 bases at J, with 6 bases between the two ends. The CDR3 is CASSLEEPGNTIYF. CDR3 nucleotides: TGTGCCAGCAGCTTAGAGGAACCTGGAAACACCATATATTTT.

The table lists this clone with a few counts. The V and J genes are TRBV20-1 and TRBJ2-1; D remains ambiguous. The germline V gene encodes CDR1 DFQATT and CDR2 SNEGSKA (reference sequence). The CDR3 totals 11 residues. V was trimmed by 3 bases and J by 10 bases, leaving 10 bases between them. CDR3 protein: CSASPLREQFF. The CDR3 DNA reads as TGCAGTGCTAGCCCCCTGCGGGAGCAGTTCTTC.

The chain combines TRBV5-1 with TRBJ2-7; D gene uncertain. The CDR3 has 14 amino acids. Trimming cost V 0 bases and J 6 bases, with 13 bases left between them. Germline V lookup: CDR1 SGHRS, CDR2 YFSETQ. The CDR3, as DNA: TGCGCCAGCAGCTTGGTTGGGCCCCCCGGCGAGCAGTACTTC. This encodes CASSLVGPPGEQYF.

The J gene is TRBJ1-2, the V gene TRBV2, with 8 bases identical to TRBD1. Per the germline V gene, CDR1 is SNHLY and CDR2 is FYNNEI. The CDR3 extends over 14 amino acids. After removal of 1 base from V and 8 bases from J, the junction contained 6 bases not matched to a gene. The CDR3 coding sequence is TGTGCCAGCAGTGAAGTACCAGGGGGCTACGGCTACACCTTC. Translated, it gives CASSEVPGGYGYTF. The whole variable domain, filled in from reference TRBV2 and TRBJ1-2, reads EPEVTQTPSHQVTQMGQEVILRCVPISNHLYFYWYRQILGQKVEFLVSFYNNEISEKSEIFDDQFSVERPDGSNFTLKIRSTKLEDSAMYFCASSEVPGGYGYTFGSGTRLTVV.

The chain has TRBV2 and TRBJ1-5; possibly TRBD1 for D (5 bases). This CDR3 contains 13 residues. V lost 1 base and J 5 bases, leaving 6 bases between the germline ends. CDR1 is SNHLY, CDR2 FYNNEI, per germline. CDR3 sequence (DNA): TGTGCCAGCAGTGAAGGACAGTATCAGCCCCAGCATTTT. Amino acid sequence: CASSEGQYQPQHF.

With regard to this clone: Germline and junction disagree at one end, which may indicate a read error. The chain uses TRBV6-5 and TRBJ2-7; D ambiguous. CDR3 length: 13 residues. The germline V gene has CDR1 MNHEY and CDR2 SVGAGI. CDR3 coding DNA: TGTGCCAGCAGCCAACCGGCGTCCTCCGAGCAGTACTTC. It specifies CASSQPASSEQYF.

J is TRBJ2-5 and V is TRBV18; D may be TRBD1 or TRBD2 (5 bases each). The ends were cut back, 2 bases at V and 2 bases at J, with 12 bases in the middle. The CDR3 runs 15 residues. Germline CDR1 reads KGHSH; CDR2 reads LQKENI. CDR3 sequence (DNA): TGTGCCAGCTCACCAAGAGGGGAACTACAAGAGACCCAGTACTTC. Translated, it gives CASSPRGELQETQYF.

This clone was found a few times. V is TRBV6-1 and J is TRBJ2-1; the D gene is possibly TRBD1 (5 bases). The ends were cut back, 5 bases at V and 6 bases at J, with 11 bases in the middle. The CDR3 is made up of 13 amino acids. The germline V gene has CDR1 MNHNS and CDR2 SASEGT. In DNA, the CDR3 is TGTGCCAGCAGTTCCCTAGGGGTCAATGAGCAGTTCTTC. As protein: CASSSLGVNEQFF.

This chain links TRBV19 with TRBJ2-3; D unclear. This CDR3 is 12 amino acids long. The V gene's germline CDR1 is LNHDA and CDR2 SQIVND (reference sequence). Trimming took off 5 bases at V and 0 bases at J, with 3 bases between the two ends. DNA of the CDR3: TGTGCCAGTAGTCCAAGCACAGATACGCAGTATTTT. Its translation: CASSPSTDTQYF. The complete variable domain, with remaining parts taken from reference TRBV19 and TRBJ2-3, reads DGGITQSPKYLFRKEGQNVTLSCEQNLNHDAMYWYRQDPGQGLRLIYYSQIVNDFQKGDIAEGYSVSREKKESFPLTVTSAQKNPTAFYLCASSPSTDTQYFGPGTRLTVL.

This rearrangement joins TRBV5-4 to TRBJ1-2, with TRBD1 identical over 8 bases. Germline loops: CDR1 SGHNT, CDR2 YYREEE (reference sequence). V dropped 0 bases and J dropped 8; count of bases not matched to a gene: 12. The CDR3 runs 16 residues. The DNA for the CDR3 is TGTGCCAGCAGCTTGGCGATGTACGGACAGGGTGGCGGCTACACCTTC. Amino acid sequence: CASSLAMYGQGGGYTF. Together with reference TRBV5-4 and TRBJ1-2, the CDR3 gives the full variable domain: ETGVTQSPTHLIKTRGQQVTLRCSSQSGHNTVSWYQQALGQGPQFIFQYYREEENGRGNFPPRFSGLQFPNYSSELNVNALELDDSALYLCASSLAMYGQGGGYTFGSGTRLTVV.

The genes are TRBV11-1 and TRBJ2-2; tentatively, D is TRBD2 (6 bases). The CDR3 is made up of 15 amino acids. Trimming pared 5 bases from V and 2 bases from J, leaving 12 bases between. Germline V lookup: CDR1 SGHAT, CDR2 FQDESV (reference sequence). This CDR3 is CASSRHSGNTGELFF. The DNA for the CDR3 is TGTGCCAGCAGCCGGCATAGCGGAAACACCGGGGAGCTGTTTTTT.